Each of the 32 T cell receptor beta chains below was sequenced from the same sample in a study of T-cell reconstitution after alpha-beta-depleted transplantation in children. A TCRbeta library incorporating unique molecular identifiers was prepared. TCRdb reanalysed the PCR reads using MiXCR and keeps one entry per CDR3 protein. The profile shows just over 950,000 distinct CDR3 sequences, 25% to 35% of them singletons. This material consisted of PBMCs, mostly from graft donor cells, taken 360 days after TCRalphabeta/CD19-depleted stem cell transplant. All receptors come from a boy under three years old who had a stem cell transplant for SCID, so the T cells may come from the graft donor.

The table lists this clonotype with a count of one. J is TRBJ1-1 and V is TRBV6-2 or TRBV6-3; D is undetermined. This CDR3 spans 14 amino acids. The germline V gene encodes CDR1 MNHEY and CDR2 SVGEGT. With 6 bases removed from V and 0 bases from J, the gap between germline ends came to 11 bases. The CDR3 nucleotides read TGTGCCAGCAGGGTTGAAGCCATGAACACTGAAGCTTTCTTT. Its protein product is CASRVEAMNTEAFF.

This clonotype occurred many times. The junction shows a germline mismatch at one end, possibly a read error. V gene TRBV27 combines with J gene TRBJ2-7; 7 nucleotides line up with TRBD2. Germline V gene lookup returns CDR1 MNHEY and CDR2 SMNVEV (reference sequence). The CDR3 is 13 amino acids. The DNA for the CDR3 is TGCGCCAGCAGCTTGACTAGCAGCTACGAGCAGTACTTC. Residues: CASSLTSSYEQYF.

V and J are TRBV16 and TRBJ2-4, with D unresolved. The CDR3 runs to 16 residues. Germline V gives CDR1 KGHSY, CDR2 FQNENV. V was cut by 1 base and J by 0 bases, with 10 bases left in between. CDR3 loop: CASSQFGDLAKNIQYF. CDR3 nucleotides: TGTGCCAGCAGCCAATTCGGCGACTTAGCCAAAAACATTCAGTACTTC.

This clonotype came up a few times. This chain links TRBV12-3 or TRBV12-4 with TRBJ2-3; a weak D match, TRBD1 (6 bases). V was cut by 3 bases and J by 2 bases, with 18 bases left in between. The CDR3 contains 17 residues. Written as DNA, the CDR3 is TGTGCCAGCAGTTTGGGGGCTAGACCCCGAGTCACAGATACGCAGTATTTT. Translated, it gives CASSLGARPRVTDTQYF.

The genes are TRBV4-2 and TRBJ2-7; D is unclear. V lost 3 bases, J lost 4 bases, and 19 bases lay in between. There are 16 residues in the CDR3. The germline gives CDR1 LGHNA, CDR2 YNFKEQ. The CDR3 loop is CASSQKLRSNVYEQYF. The CDR3 region has the DNA TGTGCCAGCAGCCAGAAGCTACGCTCCAACGTTTACGAGCAGTACTTC.

This rearrangement joins TRBV12-3 or TRBV12-4 to TRBJ1-1; TRBD1 might be the D (5 bases). With 0 bases removed from V and 9 bases from J, the gap between germline ends came to 14 bases. The CDR3 spans 14 residues. For the CDR3, the DNA is TGTGCCAGCAGTTTAGCCGGGGGAGCGGGACAAGCTTTCTTT. Its protein is CASSLAGGAGQAFF.

The chain is built from TRBV7-2 and TRBJ2-6; D remains unclear. Germline assignment: CDR1 SGHTA and CDR2 FQGNSA. This CDR3 is built from 15 residues. V was pared by 5 bases and J by 0 bases, with 8 bases between. Written as DNA, the CDR3 is TGTGCCAGCAGCCTGCCCCTCTCTGGGGCCAACGTCCTGACTTTC. Protein: CASSLPLSGANVLTF.

V usage is TRBV27 and J usage is TRBJ1-6; D may be TRBD1 (5 bases). CDR3 length equals 14 residues. Per germline, CDR1 MNHEY and CDR2 SMNVEV (reference sequence). V was cut by 3 bases and J by 14 bases, with 17 bases left in between. CDR3 sequence: CASSLWGNLAALHF. CDR3 nucleotide sequence: TGTGCCAGCAGTTTGTGGGGGAATTTAGCGGCCCTCCACTTT.

The chain is built from TRBV12-3 or TRBV12-4 and TRBJ2-3, with 7 bases fitting TRBD1. J was trimmed by 0 bases and V by 6 bases; bases with no gene match: 9. The CDR3 extends over 16 amino acids. Written as DNA, the CDR3 is TGTGCCAGCAGGCCCCAGGGGGTTTCTAGCACAGATACGCAGTATTTT. Its translation is CASRPQGVSSTDTQYF.

This clonotype was seen a handful of times. The chain links TRBV29-1 to TRBJ2-7; TRBD1 aligns across 11 bases. Germline assignment: CDR1 SQVTM and CDR2 ANQGSEA. Trimming removed 6 bases from V and 3 bases from J; junction bases left unmatched: 13. The CDR3 has 16 residues. The CDR3 region is CSVLGGQGGSFYEQYF. The CDR3 DNA reads TGCAGCGTGCTTGGGGGACAGGGGGGCAGTTTCTACGAGCAGTACTTC.

This clonotype turned up a few times. The J gene is TRBJ2-7, the V gene TRBV12-3 or TRBV12-4; TRBD1 agrees at 8 bases. The CDR3 consists of 13 residues. The trim removed 6 bases at V and 4 bases at J, leaving 5 bases unmatched. The CDR3 protein is CASRPTGEYEQYF. As DNA, the CDR3 is TGTGCCAGCAGACCGACAGGGGAGTACGAGCAGTACTTC.

V gene TRBV7-7 combines with J gene TRBJ2-3; D is uncertain. The CDR3 sequence is 13 residues long. The V and J ends lost 10 bases and 2 bases respectively, with 13 bases between them. In germline, CDR1 is SSHAT, CDR2 FNYEAQ (reference sequence). Here the CDR3 DNA reads TGTGCCACCTCATTCTCCCCCACAGATACGCAGTATTTT. This sequence encodes CATSFSPTDTQYF.

The chain carries TRBV9 and TRBJ2-3; D is perhaps TRBD2 (6 bases). Trimming cost V 3 bases and J 2 bases, with 16 bases left between them. CDR1 and CDR2 (germline): SGDLS, YYNGEE. The CDR3 is 16 amino acids. CDR3 in amino acids: CASSAGLYLDTDTQYF. The CDR3 DNA sequence: TGTGCCAGCAGCGCTGGACTATATCTTGACACAGATACGCAGTATTTT. Variable domain in full (rest from reference TRBV9 and TRBJ2-3): DSGVTQTPKHLITATGQRVTLRCSPRSGDLSVYWYQQSLDQGLQFLIQYYNGEERAKGNILERFSAQQFPDLHSELNLSSLELGDSALYFCASSAGLYLDTDTQYFGPGTRLTVL.

This rearrangement joins TRBV6-2 or TRBV6-3 to TRBJ2-7, with 7 nucleotides matching TRBD2. Germline assignment: CDR1 MNHEY and CDR2 SVGEGT. The CDR3 totals 14 residues. Unmatched junction bases numbered 9, after V lost 5 bases and J lost 5 bases. CDR3 in amino acids: CASSRGGGAHEQYF. CDR3 coding DNA: TGTGCCAGCAGTCGGGGCGGGGGTGCCCACGAGCAGTACTTC.

This clonotype was picked up a small number of times. The rearrangement joins TRBV5-1 to TRBJ1-1; 10 nucleotides line up with TRBD1. This CDR3 has 14 residues. Germline values: CDR1 SGHRS, CDR2 YFSETQ. V gave up 3 bases and J gave up 11 bases; unmatched junction bases: 10. The CDR3 is CASSSGTGADRAFF. Written as DNA, the CDR3 is TGCGCCAGCAGCTCCGGGACAGGGGCCGATCGGGCTTTCTTT.

Regarding this clonotype: The junction shows a germline mismatch at one end, possibly a read error. V gene TRBV9 combines with J gene TRBJ2-7, with 9 bases that match TRBD1. The germline CDR1 and CDR2 sequences are SGDLS and YYNGEE. The CDR3 is 14 residues long. This CDR3 reads CASSVTGGSHEQYF. As DNA, the CDR3 is TGTGCCAGCAGCGTTACAGGGGGCTCCCACGAGCAGTACTTC.

The V gene is TRBV11-1, the J gene TRBJ2-2, with D hard to call. The CDR3 length is 15 residues. V dropped 1 base and J dropped 0 bases, with 6 bases sitting between them. In germline, CDR1 is SGHAT, CDR2 FQDESV (reference sequence). The CDR3 region has the DNA TGTGCCAGCAGCTTAGTGTCCGCGAACACCGGGGAGCTGTTTTTT. Its translation is CASSLVSANTGELFF.

The CDR3 spells CSVEVGDQFF. The CDR3 DNA reads as TGCAGCGTTGAAGTGGGGGATCAGTTCTTC. The V gene is TRBV29-1, the J gene TRBJ2-1, with D possibly called TRBD1 or TRBD2 (5 bases each). CDR1 and CDR2 (germline): SQVTM, ANQGSEA. V was trimmed by 1 base and J by 13 bases, leaving 8 bases between them. The CDR3 is made up of 10 amino acids.

The CDR3 region has the DNA TGTGCCAGCAGCGACCGAGGAGTGAGCACAGATACGCAGTATTTT. Its translation is CASSDRGVSTDTQYF. The rearrangement uses TRBV11-1 and TRBJ2-3; D not certain. This CDR3 contains 15 residues. Germline V gives CDR1 SGHAT, CDR2 FQDESV (reference sequence). V lost 5 bases and J lost 0, with 12 bases in between.

This clonotype was counted a few times. This chain links TRBV28 with TRBJ2-1; 8 bases align to TRBD2. Germline lookup yields CDR1 MDHEN and CDR2 SYDVKM. The ends lost 3 bases at V and 4 bases at J; junction bases unmatched: 8. The CDR3 loop spans 16 amino acids. The CDR3 spells CASSFSAGGRYNEQFF. CDR3 coding DNA: TGTGCCAGCAGTTTTTCAGCGGGCGGGAGGTACAATGAGCAGTTCTTC.

The rearrangement links TRBV20-1 to TRBJ2-3, with 9 nucleotides matching TRBD1. The V and J ends lost 1 base and 6 bases, in that order; junction bases with no gene match: 8. Germline loops: CDR1 DFQATT, CDR2 SNEGSKA (reference sequence). The CDR3 has 15 residues. The CDR3 DNA reads as TGCAGTGCTAGAGCAACAGGGGGCTTGACGGATACGCAGTATTTT. It specifies CSARATGGLTDTQYF.

The gene calls are TRBV7-6 and TRBJ2-1, with D possibly matching TRBD2 (6 bases). CDR3 length equals 16 residues. Germline values: CDR1 SGHVS, CDR2 FNYEAQ. V shed 4 bases and J shed 4 bases, with 17 bases lying between them. The CDR3 DNA reads TGTGCCAGCAGCTCCTTTGGGGCAGGGACTTACAATGAGCAGTTCTTC. The encoded protein is CASSSFGAGTYNEQFF.

This clonotype showed up many times. This chain connects TRBV12-3 or TRBV12-4 to TRBJ2-1, with D possibly TRBD2 on 7 matching bases. The CDR3 is made up of 14 amino acids. V was pared by 8 bases and J by 8 bases, with 19 bases between. CDR3 DNA: TGTGCCAGCCGGCACTGGGAGGGGGGCCATGAGCAGTTCTTC. Encoded protein: CASRHWEGGHEQFF.

The chain recombines TRBV4-1 with TRBJ2-4; 10 bases align to TRBD1. The junction had 7 bases not matched to a gene; V was cut back by 2 bases and J by 3 bases. The CDR3 is 17 amino acids. Germline CDR1 reads MGHRA; CDR2 reads YSYEKL. The CDR3 DNA reads TGCGCCAGCAGCCAACAGAGAGGACAGGGGGGCAAAAACATTCAGTACTTC. Its protein is CASSQQRGQGGKNIQYF.

The chain couples TRBV20-1 to TRBJ1-1, with 10 bases matching TRBD1. The V segment lost 0 bases and the J segment 4 bases; nucleotides outside the gene matches: 2. Germline CDR1 reads DFQATT; CDR2 reads SNEGSKA (reference sequence). There are 14 residues in the CDR3. The CDR3 protein is CSAREGTGATEAFF. The CDR3 region has the DNA TGCAGTGCTAGAGAGGGGACAGGGGCCACTGAAGCTTTCTTT.

This clonotype was observed a few times. The chain links TRBV7-8 to TRBJ1-5; D is perhaps TRBD1 (5 bases). Trimming took off 0 bases at V and 2 bases at J, with 8 bases between the two ends. The germline gives CDR1 SGHVS, CDR2 FQNEAQ. This CDR3 has 15 amino acids. CDR3 DNA sequence: TGTGCCAGCAGCTTAGCAGGGGACCGCAATCAGCCCCAGCATTTT. It is translated as CASSLAGDRNQPQHF.

This chain links TRBV12-3 or TRBV12-4 with TRBJ2-2; D assignment may be TRBD1 or TRBD2 (6 bases each). V lost 5 bases, J lost 0 bases, and 7 bases lay in between. The CDR3 is made up of 14 amino acids. The chain's CDR3 is CASSGGPNTGELFF. The CDR3 bases are TGTGCCAGCAGTGGGGGGCCGAACACCGGGGAGCTGTTTTTT.

This clonotype was seen a few times. The chain carries TRBV6-1 and TRBJ2-7; tentative D call: TRBD2 (6 bases). The CDR3 contains 15 residues. Germline V lookup: CDR1 MNHNS, CDR2 SASEGT. The V gene lost 6 bases and the J gene lost 0 bases, with 15 bases spanning the gap. The chain's CDR3 is CASSQAGSRSYEQYF. In DNA, the CDR3 is TGTGCCAGCAGCCAGGCGGGGTCCCGCTCCTACGAGCAGTACTTC.

This clonotype turned up a few times. The V and J genes are TRBV11-3 and TRBJ2-1; tentatively, D is TRBD1 (6 bases). The germline V gene encodes CDR1 SGHNT and CDR2 YENEEA. V lost 1 base to trimming and J lost 8 bases, with 15 bases between them. This CDR3 region has 15 residues. The CDR3 region has the DNA TGTGCCAGCAGCTTAGTTTGGGGACACGGGTATGAGCAGTTCTTC. It codes for CASSLVWGHGYEQFF. Together with reference TRBV11-3 and TRBJ2-1, the CDR3 gives the full variable domain: EAGVVQSPRYKIIEKKQPVAFWCNPISGHNTLYWYLQNLGQGPELLIRYENEEAVDDSQLPKDRFSAERLKGVDSTLKIQPAELGDSAVYLCASSLVWGHGYEQFFGPGTRLTVL.

This clonotype was recorded a few times. The genes are TRBV20-1 and TRBJ2-1; the D is unclear. Germline V lookup: CDR1 DFQATT, CDR2 SNEGSKA (reference sequence). The V and J ends lost 6 bases and 3 bases respectively, with 24 bases between them. This CDR3 is built from 17 residues. In nucleotides, the CDR3 is TGCAGTGCGCCTGGCAGACGCACCGGCCCGGTCTACAATGAGCAGTTCTTC. It is translated as CSAPGRRTGPVYNEQFF.

This clonotype was counted only a few times. The chain recombines TRBV5-1 with TRBJ2-7, with D tentatively TRBD1 (6 bases). V was cut by 0 bases and J by 2 bases, with 9 bases left in between. This CDR3 spans 14 amino acids. Germline assignment: CDR1 SGHRS and CDR2 YFSETQ. This CDR3 reads CASSLEDSTYEQYF. CDR3 sequence (DNA): TGCGCCAGCAGCTTGGAGGACAGCACCTACGAGCAGTACTTC. Variable domain in full (rest from reference TRBV5-1 and TRBJ2-7): KAGVTQTPRYLIKTRGQQVTLSCSPISGHRSVSWYQQTPGQGLQFLFEYFSETQRNKGNFPGRFSGRQFSNSRSEMNVSTLELGDSALYLCASSLEDSTYEQYFGPGTRLTVT.

The sample holds a few counts of this clonotype. The V call is TRBV20-1, the J call TRBJ1-1, with D tentatively TRBD1 (6 bases). CDR3 size: 16 residues. V was pared by 0 bases and J by 1 base, with 15 bases between. Germline V gene lookup returns CDR1 DFQATT and CDR2 SNEGSKA (reference sequence). Here the CDR3 DNA reads TGCAGTGCTAGAGATTTCAGGCAGGGGAAGAACACTGAAGCTTTCTTT. As protein: CSARDFRQGKNTEAFF.